This section outlines one T cell receptor beta chain sequence together with its context. This clonotype was seen more than once but under ten times. Its antigen remains unidentified. No base quality information exists; no much larger clone differs at one position. V sheds 7 bases and J sheds 4 bases, leaving 17 bases between their ends. From cysteine to phenylalanine, the CDR3 is 14 amino acids long. Only the CDR3 part of the read is kept: 42 bases, read in frame from the first base. For CDR1 and CDR2, the germline V gene lists MDHEN and SYDVKM. The record originates from a study of response to subunit inactivated influenza vaccine (dated by TCRdb to the late 2010s). Regarding the research as a whole: The study used deep quantitative T cell receptor repertoire profiling to track responses to a trivalent subunit inactivated influenza vaccine.

Beyond this particular receptor, the publication reports: According to the authors, only a limited number of new T cells may be recruited by each seasonal influenza vaccination.

Library generation was performed with RT-PCR. Instrument used: Illumina HiSeq 2500. In TCRdb, the public reads were trimmed at Q25 with fastp and aligned with MiXCR, with productive beta chains retained. Entries that share a CDR3 protein sequence are merged under the most common genes and DNA. In this sample the table shows 650,000 to 700,000 distinct CDR3 sequences, approximately 14% of which occur a single time. The ten top clones hold about 9.9% of the sample. The sequence was obtained from a man between 45 and 60 years old who received an inactivated influenza vaccine. Donor details come from another sample of the same person, matched by shared clones. The source material was PBMCs from blood, sampled 11 to 12 days after vaccination. Recombination connected TRBV28 to TRBJ2-7, with no reliable assignment of the D segment. CDR3 reads: CASTALEALYEQYF. The DNA sequence is as follows: TGTGCCAGCACCGCATTAGAGGCCCTTTACGAGCAGTACTTC.